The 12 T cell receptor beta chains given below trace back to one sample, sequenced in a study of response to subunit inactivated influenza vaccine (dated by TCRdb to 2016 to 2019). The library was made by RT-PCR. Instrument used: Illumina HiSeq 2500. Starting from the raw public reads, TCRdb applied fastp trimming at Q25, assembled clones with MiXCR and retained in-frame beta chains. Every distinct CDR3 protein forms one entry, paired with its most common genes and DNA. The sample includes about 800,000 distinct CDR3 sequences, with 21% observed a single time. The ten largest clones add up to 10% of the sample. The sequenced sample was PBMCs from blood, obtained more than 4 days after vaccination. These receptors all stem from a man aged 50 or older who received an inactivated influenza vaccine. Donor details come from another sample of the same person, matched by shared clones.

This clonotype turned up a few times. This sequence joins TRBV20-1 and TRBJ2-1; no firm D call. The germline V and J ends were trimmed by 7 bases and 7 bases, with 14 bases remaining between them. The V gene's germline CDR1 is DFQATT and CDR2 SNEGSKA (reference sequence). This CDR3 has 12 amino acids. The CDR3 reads CSEVGSGNEQFF. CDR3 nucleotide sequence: TGCAGTGAGGTGGGTTCGGGTAATGAGCAGTTCTTC.

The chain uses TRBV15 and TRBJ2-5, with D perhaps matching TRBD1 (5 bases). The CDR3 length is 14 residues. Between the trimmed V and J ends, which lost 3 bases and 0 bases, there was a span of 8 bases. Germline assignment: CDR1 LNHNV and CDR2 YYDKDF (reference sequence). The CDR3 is CATSRWTNQETQYF. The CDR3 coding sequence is TGTGCCACCAGCAGGTGGACAAACCAAGAGACCCAGTACTTC.

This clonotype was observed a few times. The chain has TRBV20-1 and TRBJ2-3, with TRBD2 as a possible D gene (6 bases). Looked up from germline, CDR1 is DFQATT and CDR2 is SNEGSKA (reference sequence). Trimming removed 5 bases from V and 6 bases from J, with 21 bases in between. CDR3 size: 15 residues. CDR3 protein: CSALVWGGPQDTQYF. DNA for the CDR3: TGCAGTGCTCTGGTATGGGGAGGCCCCCAGGATACGCAGTATTTT.

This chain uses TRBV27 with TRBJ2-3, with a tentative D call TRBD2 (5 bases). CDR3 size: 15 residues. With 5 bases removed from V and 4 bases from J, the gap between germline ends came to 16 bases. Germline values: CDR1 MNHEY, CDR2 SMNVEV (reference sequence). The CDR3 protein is CASSGLGEAADTQYF. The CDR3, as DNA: TGTGCCAGCAGTGGGTTGGGAGAGGCCGCAGATACGCAGTATTTT.

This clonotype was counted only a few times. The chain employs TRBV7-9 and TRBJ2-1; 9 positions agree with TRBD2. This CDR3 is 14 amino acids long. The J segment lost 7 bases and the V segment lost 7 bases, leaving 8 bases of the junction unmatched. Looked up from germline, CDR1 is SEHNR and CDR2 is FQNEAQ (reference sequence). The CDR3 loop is CASTFSGGRNEQFF. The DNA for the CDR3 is TGTGCCAGCACCTTCAGCGGGGGGAGAAATGAGCAGTTCTTC.

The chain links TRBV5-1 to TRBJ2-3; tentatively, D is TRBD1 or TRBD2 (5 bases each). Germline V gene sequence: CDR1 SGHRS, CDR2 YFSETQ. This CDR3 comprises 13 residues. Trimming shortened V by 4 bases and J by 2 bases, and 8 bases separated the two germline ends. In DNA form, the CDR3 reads TGCGCCAGCAGCGGGGGTGCCACAGATACGCAGTATTTT. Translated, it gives CASSGGATDTQYF. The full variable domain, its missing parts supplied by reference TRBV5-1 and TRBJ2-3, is KAGVTQTPRYLIKTRGQQVTLSCSPISGHRSVSWYQQTPGQGLQFLFEYFSETQRNKGNFPGRFSGRQFSNSRSEMNVSTLELGDSALYLCASSGGATDTQYFGPGTRLTVL.

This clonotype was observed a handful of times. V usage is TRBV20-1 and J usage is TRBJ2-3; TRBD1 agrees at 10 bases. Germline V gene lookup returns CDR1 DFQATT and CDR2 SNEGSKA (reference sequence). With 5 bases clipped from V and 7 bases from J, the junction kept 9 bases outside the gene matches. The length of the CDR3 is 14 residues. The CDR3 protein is CSADRGRSPNTQYF. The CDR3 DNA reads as TGCAGTGCTGACAGGGGGCGGTCGCCAAATACGCAGTATTTT.

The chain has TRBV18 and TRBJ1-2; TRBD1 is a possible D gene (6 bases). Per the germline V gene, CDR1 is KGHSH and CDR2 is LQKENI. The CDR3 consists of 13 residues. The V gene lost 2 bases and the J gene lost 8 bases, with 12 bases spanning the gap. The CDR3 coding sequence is TGTGCCAGCTCACCAGACAGGCGGTCCGGCTACACCTTC. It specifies CASSPDRRSGYTF. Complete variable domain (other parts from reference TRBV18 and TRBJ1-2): NAGVMQNPRHLVRRRGQEARLRCSPMKGHSHVYWYRQLPEEGLKFMVYLQKENIIDESGMPKERFSAEFPKEGPSILRIQQVVRGDSAAYFCASSPDRRSGYTFGSGTRLTVV.

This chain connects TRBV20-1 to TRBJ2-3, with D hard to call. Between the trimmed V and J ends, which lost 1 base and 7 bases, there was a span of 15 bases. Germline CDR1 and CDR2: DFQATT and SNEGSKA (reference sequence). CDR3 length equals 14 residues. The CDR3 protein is CSARGRTVTYTQYF. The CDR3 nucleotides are TGCAGTGCTAGAGGCCGAACGGTCACGTATACGCAGTATTTT.

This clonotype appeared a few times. DNA for the CDR3: TGTGCCAGCAGTGACGGCGGGGGCTCCTACGAGCAGTACTTC. Protein: CASSDGGGSYEQYF. The rearrangement links TRBV2 to TRBJ2-7, with 7 bases identical to TRBD2. Germline CDR1 is SNHLY and CDR2 is FYNNEI. The CDR3 is made up of 14 amino acids. V lost 3 bases, J lost 0 bases, and 2 bases stayed unmatched.

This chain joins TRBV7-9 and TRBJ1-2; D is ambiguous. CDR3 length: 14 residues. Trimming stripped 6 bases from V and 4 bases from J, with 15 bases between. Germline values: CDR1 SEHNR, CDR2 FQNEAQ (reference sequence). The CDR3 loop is CASSIPGRPYGYTF. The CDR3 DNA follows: TGTGCCAGCAGTATACCCGGACGGCCCTATGGCTACACCTTC.

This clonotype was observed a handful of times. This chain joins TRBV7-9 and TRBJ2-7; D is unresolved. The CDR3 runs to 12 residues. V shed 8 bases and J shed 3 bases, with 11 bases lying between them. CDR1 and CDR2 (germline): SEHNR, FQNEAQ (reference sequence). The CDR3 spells CASAHGLYEQYF. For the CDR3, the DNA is TGTGCCAGCGCACACGGCCTCTACGAGCAGTACTTC.